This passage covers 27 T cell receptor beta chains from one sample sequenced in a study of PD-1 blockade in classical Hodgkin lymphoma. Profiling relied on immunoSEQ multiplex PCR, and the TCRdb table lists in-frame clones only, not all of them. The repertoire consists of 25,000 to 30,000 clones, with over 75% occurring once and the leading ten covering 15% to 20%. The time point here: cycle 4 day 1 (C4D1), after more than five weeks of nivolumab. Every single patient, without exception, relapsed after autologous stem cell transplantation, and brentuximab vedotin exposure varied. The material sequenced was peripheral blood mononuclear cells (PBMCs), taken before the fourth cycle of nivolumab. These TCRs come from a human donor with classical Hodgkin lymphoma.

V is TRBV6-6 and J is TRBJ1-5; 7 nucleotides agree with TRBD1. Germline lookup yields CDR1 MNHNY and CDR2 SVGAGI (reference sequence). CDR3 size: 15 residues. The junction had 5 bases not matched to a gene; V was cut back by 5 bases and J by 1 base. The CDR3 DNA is TGTGCCAGCAGTCCACAGGGGTTGAGCAATCAGCCCCAGCATTTT. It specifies CASSPQGLSNQPQHF.

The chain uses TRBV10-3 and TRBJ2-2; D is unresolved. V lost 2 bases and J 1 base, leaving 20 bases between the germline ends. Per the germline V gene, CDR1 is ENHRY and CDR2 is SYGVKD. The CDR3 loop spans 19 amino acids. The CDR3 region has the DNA TGTGCCATCAGTGAGAAAAACAGCAGGTCGGCAGTGAACACCGGGGAGCTGTTTTTT. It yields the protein CAISEKNSRSAVNTGELFF.

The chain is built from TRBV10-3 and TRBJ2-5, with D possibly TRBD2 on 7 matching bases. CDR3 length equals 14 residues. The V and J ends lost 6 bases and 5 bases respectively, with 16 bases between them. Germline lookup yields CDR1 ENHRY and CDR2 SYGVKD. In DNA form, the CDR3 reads TGTGCCATCAGCCAAATAGGGGGAGGGGAGACCCAGTACTTC. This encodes CAISQIGGGETQYF.

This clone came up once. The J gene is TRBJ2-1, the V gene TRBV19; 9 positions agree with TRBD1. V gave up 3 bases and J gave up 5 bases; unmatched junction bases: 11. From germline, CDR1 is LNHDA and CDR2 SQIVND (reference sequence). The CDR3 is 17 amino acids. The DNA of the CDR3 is TGTGCCAGTAGTATCCCCTCCGGGACAGGGTTCGACAATGAGCAGTTCTTC. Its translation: CASSIPSGTGFDNEQFF. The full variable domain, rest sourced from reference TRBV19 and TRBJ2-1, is DGGITQSPKYLFRKEGQNVTLSCEQNLNHDAMYWYRQDPGQGLRLIYYSQIVNDFQKGDIAEGYSVSREKKESFPLTVTSAQKNPTAFYLCASSIPSGTGFDNEQFFGPGTRLTVL.

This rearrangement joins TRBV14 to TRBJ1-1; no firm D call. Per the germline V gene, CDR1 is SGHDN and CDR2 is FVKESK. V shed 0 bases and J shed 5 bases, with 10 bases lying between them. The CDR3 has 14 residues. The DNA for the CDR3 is TGTGCCAGCAGCCAAGATGCAGTAGGGACTGAAGCTTTCTTT. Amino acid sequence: CASSQDAVGTEAFF.

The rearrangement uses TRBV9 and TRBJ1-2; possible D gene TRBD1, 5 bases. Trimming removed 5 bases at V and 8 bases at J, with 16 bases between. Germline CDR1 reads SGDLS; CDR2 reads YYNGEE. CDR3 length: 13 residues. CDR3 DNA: TGTGCCAGCAGGATGGCGGGAGGGGACGGCTACACCTTC. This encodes CASRMAGGDGYTF.

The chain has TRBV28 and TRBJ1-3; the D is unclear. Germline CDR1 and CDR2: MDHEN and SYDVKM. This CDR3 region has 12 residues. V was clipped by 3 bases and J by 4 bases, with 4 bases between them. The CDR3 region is CASSFRGNTIYF. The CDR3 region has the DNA TGTGCCAGCAGTTTTCGCGGAAACACCATATATTTT.

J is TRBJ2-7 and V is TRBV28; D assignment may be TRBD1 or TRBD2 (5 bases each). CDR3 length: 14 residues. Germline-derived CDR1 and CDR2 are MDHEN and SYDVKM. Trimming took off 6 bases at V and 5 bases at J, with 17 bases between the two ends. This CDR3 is CASSPGPKPHEQYF. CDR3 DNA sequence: TGTGCCAGCAGCCCGGGACCGAAGCCTCACGAGCAGTACTTC. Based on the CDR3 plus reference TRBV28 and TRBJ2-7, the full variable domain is DVKVTQSSRYLVKRTGEKVFLECVQDMDHENMFWYRQDPGLGLRLIYFSYDVKMKEKGDIPEGYSVSREKKERFSLILESASTNQTSMYLCASSPGPKPHEQYFGPGTRLTVT.

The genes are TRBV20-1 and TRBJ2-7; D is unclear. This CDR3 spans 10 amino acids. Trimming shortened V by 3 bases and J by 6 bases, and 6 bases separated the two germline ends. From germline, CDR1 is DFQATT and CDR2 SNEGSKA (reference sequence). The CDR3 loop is CSASIPEQYF. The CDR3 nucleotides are TGCAGTGCTAGTATCCCCGAGCAGTACTTC.

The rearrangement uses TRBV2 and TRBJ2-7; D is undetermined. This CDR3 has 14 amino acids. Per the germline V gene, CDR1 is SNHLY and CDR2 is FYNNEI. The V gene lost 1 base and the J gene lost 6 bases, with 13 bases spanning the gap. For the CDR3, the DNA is TGTGCCAGCAGTGAAGGGCTCGGTGGCAGCGAGCAGTACTTC. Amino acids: CASSEGLGGSEQYF.

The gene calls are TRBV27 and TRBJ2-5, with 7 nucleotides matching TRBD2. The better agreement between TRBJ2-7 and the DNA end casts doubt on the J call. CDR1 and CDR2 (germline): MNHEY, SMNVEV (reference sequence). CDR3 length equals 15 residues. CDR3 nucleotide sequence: TGTGCCAGCAGTTTCACAGCGGGAAGCTCCTACGAGCAGTACTTC. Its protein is CASSFTAGSSYEQYF.

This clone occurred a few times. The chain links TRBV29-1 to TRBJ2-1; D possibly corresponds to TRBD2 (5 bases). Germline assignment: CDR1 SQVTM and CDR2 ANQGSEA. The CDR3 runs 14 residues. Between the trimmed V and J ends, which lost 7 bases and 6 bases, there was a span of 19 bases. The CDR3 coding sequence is TGCAGCGCCAACCGGGGTACGATGCGCAATGAGCAGTTCTTC. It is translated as CSANRGTMRNEQFF.

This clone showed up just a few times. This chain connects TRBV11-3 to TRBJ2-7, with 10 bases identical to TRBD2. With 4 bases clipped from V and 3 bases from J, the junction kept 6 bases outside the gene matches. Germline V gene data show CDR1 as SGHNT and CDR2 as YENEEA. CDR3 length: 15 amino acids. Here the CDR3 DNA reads TGTGCCAGCAGCTCCGAGCGGGAGGGTCTCTACGAGCAGTACTTC. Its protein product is CASSSEREGLYEQYF.

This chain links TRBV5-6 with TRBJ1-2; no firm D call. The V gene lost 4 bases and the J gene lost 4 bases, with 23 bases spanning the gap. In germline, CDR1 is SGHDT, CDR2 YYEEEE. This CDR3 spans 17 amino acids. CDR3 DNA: TGTGCCAGCAGCCTTCTGGTCTTAACTCATAACCCCTATGGCTACACCTTC. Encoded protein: CASSLLVLTHNPYGYTF.

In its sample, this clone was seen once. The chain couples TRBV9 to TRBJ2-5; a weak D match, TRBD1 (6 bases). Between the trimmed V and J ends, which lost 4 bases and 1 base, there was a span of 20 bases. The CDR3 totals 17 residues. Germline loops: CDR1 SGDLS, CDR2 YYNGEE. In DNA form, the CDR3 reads TGTGCCAGCAGCCCACGAACAGGGTTGTTAGCCCAAGAGACCCAGTACTTC. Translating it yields CASSPRTGLLAQETQYF.

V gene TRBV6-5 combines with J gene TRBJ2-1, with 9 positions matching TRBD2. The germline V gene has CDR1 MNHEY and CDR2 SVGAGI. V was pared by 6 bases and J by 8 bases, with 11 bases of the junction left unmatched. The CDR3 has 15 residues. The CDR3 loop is CASRKGTSPGHEQFF. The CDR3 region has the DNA TGTGCCAGCAGAAAGGGGACTAGCCCAGGCCATGAGCAGTTCTTC.

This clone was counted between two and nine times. The CDR3 sequence: CASSPPPPGDTEAFF. CDR3 coding DNA: TGTGCCAGCAGTCCTCCCCCCCCAGGGGACACTGAAGCTTTCTTT. The chain employs TRBV27 and TRBJ1-1; D possibly corresponds to TRBD1 (6 bases). The CDR3 consists of 15 residues. CDR1 and CDR2 (germline): MNHEY, SMNVEV (reference sequence). V was pared by 5 bases and J by 3 bases, with 16 bases between.

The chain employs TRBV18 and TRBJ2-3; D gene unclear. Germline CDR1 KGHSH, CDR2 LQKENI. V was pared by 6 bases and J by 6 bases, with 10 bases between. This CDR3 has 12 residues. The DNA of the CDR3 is TGTGCCAGCTCGCCTCGAGAGGATACGCAGTATTTT. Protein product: CASSPREDTQYF.

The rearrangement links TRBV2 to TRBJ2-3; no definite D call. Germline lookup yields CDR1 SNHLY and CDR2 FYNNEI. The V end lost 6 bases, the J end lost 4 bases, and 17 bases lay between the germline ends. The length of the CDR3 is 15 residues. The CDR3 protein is CASSDRTGSPDTQYF. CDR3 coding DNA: TGTGCCAGCAGCGACCGGACGGGTAGTCCAGATACGCAGTATTTT. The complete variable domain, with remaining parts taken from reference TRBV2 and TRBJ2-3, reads EPEVTQTPSHQVTQMGQEVILRCVPISNHLYFYWYRQILGQKVEFLVSFYNNEISEKSEIFDDQFSVERPDGSNFTLKIRSTKLEDSAMYFCASSDRTGSPDTQYFGPGTRLTVL.

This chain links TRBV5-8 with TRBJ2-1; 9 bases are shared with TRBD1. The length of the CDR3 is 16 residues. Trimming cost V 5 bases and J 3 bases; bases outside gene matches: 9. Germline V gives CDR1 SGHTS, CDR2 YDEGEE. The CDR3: CASSITGTGLYNEQFF. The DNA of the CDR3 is TGTGCCAGCAGTATTACCGGGACAGGGCTCTACAATGAGCAGTTCTTC.

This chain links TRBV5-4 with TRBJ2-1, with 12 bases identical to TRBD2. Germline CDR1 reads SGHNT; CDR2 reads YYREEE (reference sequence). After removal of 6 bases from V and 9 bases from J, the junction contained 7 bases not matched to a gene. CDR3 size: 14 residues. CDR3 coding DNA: TGTGCCAGCACTCCGACTAGCGGGAGCACTGAGCAGTTCTTC. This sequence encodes CASTPTSGSTEQFF. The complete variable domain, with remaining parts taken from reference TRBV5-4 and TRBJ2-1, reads ETGVTQSPTHLIKTRGQQVTLRCSSQSGHNTVSWYQQALGQGPQFIFQYYREEENGRGNFPPRFSGLQFPNYSSELNVNALELDDSALYLCASTPTSGSTEQFFGPGTRLTVL.

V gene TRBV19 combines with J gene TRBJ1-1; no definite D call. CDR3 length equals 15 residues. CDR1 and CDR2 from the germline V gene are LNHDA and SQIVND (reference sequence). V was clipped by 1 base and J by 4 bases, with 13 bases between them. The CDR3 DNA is TGTGCCAGTAGTATAGTCCAGAGAGACGGCACTGAAGCTTTCTTT. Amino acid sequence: CASSIVQRDGTEAFF.

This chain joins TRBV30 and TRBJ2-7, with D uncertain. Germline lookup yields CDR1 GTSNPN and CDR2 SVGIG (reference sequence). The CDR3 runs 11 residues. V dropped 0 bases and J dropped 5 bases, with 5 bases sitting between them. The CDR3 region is CAWSVKDEQYF. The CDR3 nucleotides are TGTGCCTGGAGTGTAAAGGACGAGCAGTACTTC.

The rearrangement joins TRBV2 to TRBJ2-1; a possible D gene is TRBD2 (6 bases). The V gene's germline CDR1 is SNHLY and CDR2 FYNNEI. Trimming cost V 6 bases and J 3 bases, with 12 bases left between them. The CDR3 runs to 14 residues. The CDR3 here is CASRPPGLYNEQFF. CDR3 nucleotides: TGTGCCAGCAGGCCTCCGGGACTCTACAATGAGCAGTTCTTC.

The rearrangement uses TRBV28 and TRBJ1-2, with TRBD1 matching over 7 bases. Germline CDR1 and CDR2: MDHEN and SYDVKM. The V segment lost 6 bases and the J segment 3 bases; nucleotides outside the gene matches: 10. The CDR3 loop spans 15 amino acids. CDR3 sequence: CASRIPLGTDYGYTF. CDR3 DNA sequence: TGTGCCAGCAGGATACCACTAGGGACAGACTATGGCTACACCTTC.

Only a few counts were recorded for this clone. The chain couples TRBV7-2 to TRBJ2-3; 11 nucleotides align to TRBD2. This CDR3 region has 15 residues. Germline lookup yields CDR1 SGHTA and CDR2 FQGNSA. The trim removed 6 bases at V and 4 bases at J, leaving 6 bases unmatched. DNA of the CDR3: TGTGCCAGCAGGACTAGCGGGGTCGGGGCAGATACGCAGTATTTT. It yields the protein CASRTSGVGADTQYF.

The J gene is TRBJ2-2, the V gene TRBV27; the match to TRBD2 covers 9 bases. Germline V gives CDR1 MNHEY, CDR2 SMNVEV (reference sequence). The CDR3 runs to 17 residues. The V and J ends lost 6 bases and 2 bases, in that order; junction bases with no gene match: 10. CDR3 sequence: CASRTNRAGGNTGELFF. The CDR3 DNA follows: TGTGCCAGCAGAACCAACCGAGCGGGAGGTAACACCGGGGAGCTGTTTTTT.